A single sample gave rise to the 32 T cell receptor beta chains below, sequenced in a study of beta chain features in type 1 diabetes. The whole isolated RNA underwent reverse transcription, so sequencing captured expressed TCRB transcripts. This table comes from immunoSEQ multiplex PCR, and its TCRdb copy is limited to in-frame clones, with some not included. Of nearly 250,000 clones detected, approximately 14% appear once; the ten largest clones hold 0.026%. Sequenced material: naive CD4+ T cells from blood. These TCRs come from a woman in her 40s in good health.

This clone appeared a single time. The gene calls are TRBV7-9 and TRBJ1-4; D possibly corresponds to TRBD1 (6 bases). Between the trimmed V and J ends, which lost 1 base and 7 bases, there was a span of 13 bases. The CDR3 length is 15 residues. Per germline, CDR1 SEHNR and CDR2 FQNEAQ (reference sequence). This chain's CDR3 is CASSLVQGGGEKLFF. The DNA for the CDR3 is TGTGCCAGCAGCTTAGTACAGGGCGGTGGTGAAAAACTGTTTTTT.

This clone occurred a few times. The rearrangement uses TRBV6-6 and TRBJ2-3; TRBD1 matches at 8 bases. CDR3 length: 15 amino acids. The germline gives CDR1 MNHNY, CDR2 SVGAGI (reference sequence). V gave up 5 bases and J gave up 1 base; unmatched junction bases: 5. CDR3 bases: TGTGCCAGCAGTCGTCAGGGGGCCCGCACAGATACGCAGTATTTT. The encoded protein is CASSRQGARTDTQYF.

This CDR3 reads CASSQNSYEQYF. The CDR3 region has the DNA TGTGCCAGCAGCCAGAACTCCTACGAGCAGTACTTC. V is TRBV11-2 and J is TRBJ2-7; D gene ambiguous. CDR3 length: 12 residues. The V gene's germline CDR1 is SGHAT and CDR2 FQNNGV. Trimming pared 5 bases from V and 0 bases from J, leaving 5 bases between.

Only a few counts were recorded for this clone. The chain's CDR3 is CASSAQSSGWYEQYF. DNA for the CDR3: TGTGCCAGCAGCGCGCAATCTAGCGGGTGGTACGAGCAGTACTTC. V and J are TRBV9 and TRBJ2-7; 8 bases agree with TRBD2. The CDR3 spans 15 residues. The junction had 9 bases not matched to a gene; V was cut back by 3 bases and J by 4 bases. CDR1 SGDLS and CDR2 YYNGEE come from the germline V gene. Drawing the rest from reference TRBV9 and TRBJ2-7, the complete variable domain is DSGVTQTPKHLITATGQRVTLRCSPRSGDLSVYWYQQSLDQGLQFLIQYYNGEERAKGNILERFSAQQFPDLHSELNLSSLELGDSALYFCASSAQSSGWYEQYFGPGTRLTVT.

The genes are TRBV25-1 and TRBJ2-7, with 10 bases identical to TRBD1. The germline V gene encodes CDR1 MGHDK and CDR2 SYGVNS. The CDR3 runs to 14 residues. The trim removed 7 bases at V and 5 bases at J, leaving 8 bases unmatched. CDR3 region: CASTPGQGHHEQYF. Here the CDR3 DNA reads TGTGCCAGCACACCGGGACAGGGGCACCACGAGCAGTACTTC.

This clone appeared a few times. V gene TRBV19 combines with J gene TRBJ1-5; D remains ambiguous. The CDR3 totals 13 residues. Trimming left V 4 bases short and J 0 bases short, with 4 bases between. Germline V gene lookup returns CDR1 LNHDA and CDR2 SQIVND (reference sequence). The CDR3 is CASSTLSNQPQHF. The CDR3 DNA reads TGTGCCAGTAGTACACTTAGCAATCAGCCCCAGCATTTT. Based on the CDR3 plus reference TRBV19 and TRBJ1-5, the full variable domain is DGGITQSPKYLFRKEGQNVTLSCEQNLNHDAMYWYRQDPGQGLRLIYYSQIVNDFQKGDIAEGYSVSREKKESFPLTVTSAQKNPTAFYLCASSTLSNQPQHFGDGTRLSIL.

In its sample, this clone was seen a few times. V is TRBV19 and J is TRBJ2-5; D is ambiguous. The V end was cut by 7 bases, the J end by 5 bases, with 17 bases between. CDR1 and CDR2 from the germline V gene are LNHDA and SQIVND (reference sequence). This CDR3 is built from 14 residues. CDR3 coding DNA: TGTGCCAGTACTGGCAGGCATTTCGCGGAGACCCAGTACTTC. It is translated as CASTGRHFAETQYF. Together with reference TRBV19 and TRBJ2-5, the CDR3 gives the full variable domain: DGGITQSPKYLFRKEGQNVTLSCEQNLNHDAMYWYRQDPGQGLRLIYYSQIVNDFQKGDIAEGYSVSREKKESFPLTVTSAQKNPTAFYLCASTGRHFAETQYFGPGTRLLVL.

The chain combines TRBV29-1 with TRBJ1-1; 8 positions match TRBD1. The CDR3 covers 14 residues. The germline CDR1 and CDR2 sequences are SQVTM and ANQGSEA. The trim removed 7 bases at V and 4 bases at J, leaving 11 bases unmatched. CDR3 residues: CSASPTGEITEAFF. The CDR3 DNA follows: TGCAGCGCATCCCCGACAGGGGAGATCACTGAAGCTTTCTTT.

CDR3 coding DNA: TGTGCCAGCTGGGGACAGCTACAAGAGACCCAGTACTTC. This sequence encodes CASWGQLQETQYF. This chain connects TRBV6-5 to TRBJ2-5, with 7 bases that match TRBD1. The V segment lost 8 bases and the J segment 2 bases; nucleotides outside the gene matches: 5. The CDR3 has 13 residues. Germline CDR1 is MNHEY and CDR2 is SVGAGI.

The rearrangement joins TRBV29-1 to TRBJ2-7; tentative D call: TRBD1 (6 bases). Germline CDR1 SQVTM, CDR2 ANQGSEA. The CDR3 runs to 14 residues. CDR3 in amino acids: CNTTGTKRSYEQYF. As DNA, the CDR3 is TGCAACACCACCGGGACAAAAAGGTCCTACGAGCAGTACTTC.

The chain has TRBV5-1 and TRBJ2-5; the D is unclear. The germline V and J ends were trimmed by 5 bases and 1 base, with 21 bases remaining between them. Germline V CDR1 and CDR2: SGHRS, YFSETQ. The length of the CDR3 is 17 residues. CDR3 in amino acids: CASRFERRSGTQETQYF. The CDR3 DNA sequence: TGCGCCAGCAGGTTTGAGAGGAGAAGTGGTACCCAAGAGACCCAGTACTTC.

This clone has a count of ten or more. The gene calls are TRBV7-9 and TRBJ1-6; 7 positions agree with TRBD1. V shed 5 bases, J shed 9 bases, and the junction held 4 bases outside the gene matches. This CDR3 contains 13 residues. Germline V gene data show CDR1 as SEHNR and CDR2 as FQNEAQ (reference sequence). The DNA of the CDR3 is TGTGCCAGCAGCCCACAGGGGACTTCACCCCTCCACTTT. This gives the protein CASSPQGTSPLHF.

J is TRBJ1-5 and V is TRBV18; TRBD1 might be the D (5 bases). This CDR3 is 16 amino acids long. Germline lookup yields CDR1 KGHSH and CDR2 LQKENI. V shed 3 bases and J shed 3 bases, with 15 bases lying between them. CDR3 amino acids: CASSPQGSGFNQPQHF. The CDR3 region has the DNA TGTGCCAGCTCACCCCAGGGTTCCGGCTTCAATCAGCCCCAGCATTTT.

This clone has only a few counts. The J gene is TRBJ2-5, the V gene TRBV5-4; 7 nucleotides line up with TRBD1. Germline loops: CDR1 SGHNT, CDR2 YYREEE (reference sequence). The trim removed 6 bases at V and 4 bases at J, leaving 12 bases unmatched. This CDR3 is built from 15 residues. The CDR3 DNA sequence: TGTGCCAGCATCAGAGACAGGGCTGGGGGAGAGACCCAGTACTTC. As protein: CASIRDRAGGETQYF.

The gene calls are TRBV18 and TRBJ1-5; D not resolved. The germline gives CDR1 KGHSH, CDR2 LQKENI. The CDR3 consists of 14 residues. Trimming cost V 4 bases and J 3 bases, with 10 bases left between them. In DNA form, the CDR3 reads TGTGCCAGCTCACAACAGATGAACAATCAGCCCCAGCATTTT. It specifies CASSQQMNNQPQHF.

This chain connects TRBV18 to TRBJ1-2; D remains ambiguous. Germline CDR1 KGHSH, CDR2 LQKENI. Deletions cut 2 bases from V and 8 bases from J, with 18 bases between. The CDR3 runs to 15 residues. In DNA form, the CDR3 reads TGTGCCAGCTCACCAACGGCGGCAAAGGAGAGCGGCTACACCTTC. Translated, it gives CASSPTAAKESGYTF.

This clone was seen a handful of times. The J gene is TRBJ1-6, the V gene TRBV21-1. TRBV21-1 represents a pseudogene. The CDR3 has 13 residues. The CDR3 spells CASLGREGSPLHF. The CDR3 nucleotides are TGTGCCAGCTTAGGCAGGGAGGGATCACCCCTCCACTTT.

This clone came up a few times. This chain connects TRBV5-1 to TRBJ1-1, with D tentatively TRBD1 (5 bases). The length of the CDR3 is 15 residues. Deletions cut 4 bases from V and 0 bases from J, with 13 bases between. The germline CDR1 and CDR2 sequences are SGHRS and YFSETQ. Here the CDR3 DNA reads TGCGCCAGCAGCGTATGGACGGACATGAACACTGAAGCTTTCTTT. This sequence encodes CASSVWTDMNTEAFF.

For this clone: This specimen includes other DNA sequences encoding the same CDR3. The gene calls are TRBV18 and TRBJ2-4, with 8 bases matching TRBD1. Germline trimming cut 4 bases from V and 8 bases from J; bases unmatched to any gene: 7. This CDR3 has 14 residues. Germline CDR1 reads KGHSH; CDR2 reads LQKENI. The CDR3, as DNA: TGTGCCAGCTCACAAGGACAGGGCGCGGACATTCAGTACTTC. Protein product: CASSQGQGADIQYF.

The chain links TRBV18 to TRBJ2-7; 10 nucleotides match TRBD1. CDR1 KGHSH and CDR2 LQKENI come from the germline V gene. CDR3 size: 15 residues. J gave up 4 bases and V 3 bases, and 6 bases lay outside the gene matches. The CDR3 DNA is TGTGCCAGCTCACCGCCGACAGGGGGCGGTTACGAGCAGTACTTC. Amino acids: CASSPPTGGGYEQYF.

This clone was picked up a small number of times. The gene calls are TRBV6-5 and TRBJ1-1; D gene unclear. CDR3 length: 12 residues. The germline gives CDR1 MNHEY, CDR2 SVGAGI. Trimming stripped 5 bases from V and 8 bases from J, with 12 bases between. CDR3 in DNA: TGTGCCAGCAGTCCAACCCCCGGGGAAGCTTTCTTT. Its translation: CASSPTPGEAFF.

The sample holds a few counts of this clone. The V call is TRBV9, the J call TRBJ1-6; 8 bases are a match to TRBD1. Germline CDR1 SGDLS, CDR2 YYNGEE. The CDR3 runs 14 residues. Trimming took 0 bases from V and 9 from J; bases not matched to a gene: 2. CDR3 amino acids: CASSVGGQVSPLHF. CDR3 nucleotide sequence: TGTGCCAGCAGCGTAGGGGGACAGGTTTCACCCCTCCACTTT.

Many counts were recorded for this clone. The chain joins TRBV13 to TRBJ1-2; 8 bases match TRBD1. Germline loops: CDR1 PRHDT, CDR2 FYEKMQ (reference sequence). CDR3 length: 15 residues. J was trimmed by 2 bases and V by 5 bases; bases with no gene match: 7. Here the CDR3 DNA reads TGTGCCAGCAGCCACTCTCGACAGGGGAACTATGGCTACACCTTC. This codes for CASSHSRQGNYGYTF. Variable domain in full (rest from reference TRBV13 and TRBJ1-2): AAGVIQSPRHLIKEKRETATLKCYPIPRHDTVYWYQQGPGQDPQFLISFYEKMQSDKGSIPDRFSAQQFSDYHSELNMSSLELGDSALYFCASSHSRQGNYGYTFGSGTRLTVV.

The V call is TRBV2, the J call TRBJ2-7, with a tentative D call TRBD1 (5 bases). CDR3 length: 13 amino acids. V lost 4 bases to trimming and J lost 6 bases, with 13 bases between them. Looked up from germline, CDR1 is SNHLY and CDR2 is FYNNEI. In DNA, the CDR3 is TGTGCCAGCAGTGTAGGTTGGGGCGGCGAGCAGTACTTC. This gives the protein CASSVGWGGEQYF.

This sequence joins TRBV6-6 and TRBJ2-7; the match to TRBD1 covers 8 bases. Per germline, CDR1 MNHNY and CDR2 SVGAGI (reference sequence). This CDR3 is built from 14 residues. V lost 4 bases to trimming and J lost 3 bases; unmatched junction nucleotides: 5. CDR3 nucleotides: TGTGCCAGCAGTTGGGTGACAGGGGTCTACGAGCAGTACTTC. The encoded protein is CASSWVTGVYEQYF.

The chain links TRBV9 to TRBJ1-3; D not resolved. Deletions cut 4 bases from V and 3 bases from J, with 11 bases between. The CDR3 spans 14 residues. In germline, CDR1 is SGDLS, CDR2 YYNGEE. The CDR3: CASSTRGGGNTIYF. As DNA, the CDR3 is TGTGCCAGCAGCACCCGGGGTGGTGGAAACACCATATATTTT.

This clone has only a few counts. The CDR3 sequence is CASGPGTQYF. Written as DNA, the CDR3 is TGTGCCAGCGGCCCAGGTACGCAGTATTTT. This chain joins TRBV6-6 and TRBJ2-3; D uncertain. The CDR3 loop spans 10 amino acids. Germline values: CDR1 MNHNY, CDR2 SVGAGI (reference sequence). V dropped 8 bases and J dropped 8 bases, with 8 bases sitting between them.

CDR3 loop: CASSEQWTSGEYGYTF. DNA of the CDR3: TGTGCCAGCAGTGAACAATGGACATCAGGGGAGTATGGCTACACCTTC. The V call is TRBV6-1, the J call TRBJ1-2; a weak D match, TRBD1 (6 bases). The V and J ends lost 2 bases and 5 bases respectively, with 18 bases between them. Germline values: CDR1 MNHNS, CDR2 SASEGT. The CDR3 extends over 16 amino acids.

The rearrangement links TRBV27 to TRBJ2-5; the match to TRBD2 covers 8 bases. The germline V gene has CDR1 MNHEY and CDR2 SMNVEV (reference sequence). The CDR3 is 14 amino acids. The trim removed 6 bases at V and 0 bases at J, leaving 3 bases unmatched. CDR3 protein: CASSIAGNQETQYF. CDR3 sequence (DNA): TGTGCCAGCAGCATAGCGGGAAACCAAGAGACCCAGTACTTC.

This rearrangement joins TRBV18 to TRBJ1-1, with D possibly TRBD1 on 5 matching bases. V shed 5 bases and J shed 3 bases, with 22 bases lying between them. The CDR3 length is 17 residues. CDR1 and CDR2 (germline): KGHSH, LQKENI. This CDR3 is CASSSYWGRMQDTEAFF. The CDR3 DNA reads TGTGCCAGCTCATCCTACTGGGGCAGGATGCAGGACACTGAAGCTTTCTTT. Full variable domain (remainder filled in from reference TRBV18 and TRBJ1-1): NAGVMQNPRHLVRRRGQEARLRCSPMKGHSHVYWYRQLPEEGLKFMVYLQKENIIDESGMPKERFSAEFPKEGPSILRIQQVVRGDSAAYFCASSSYWGRMQDTEAFFGQGTRLTVV.

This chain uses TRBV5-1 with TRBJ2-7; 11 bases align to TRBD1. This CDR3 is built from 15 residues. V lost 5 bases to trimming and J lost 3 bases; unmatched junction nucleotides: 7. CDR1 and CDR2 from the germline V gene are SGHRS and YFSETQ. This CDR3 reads CASRGPGTGGYEQYF. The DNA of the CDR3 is TGCGCCAGCAGGGGGCCCGGGACAGGGGGCTACGAGCAGTACTTC.

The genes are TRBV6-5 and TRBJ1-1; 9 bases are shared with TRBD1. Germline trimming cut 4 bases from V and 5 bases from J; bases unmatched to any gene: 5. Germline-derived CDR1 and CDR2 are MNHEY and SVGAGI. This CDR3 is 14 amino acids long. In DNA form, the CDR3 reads TGTGCCAGCAGTTCACAGGGGGCGCTTACTGAAGCTTTCTTT. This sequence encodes CASSSQGALTEAFF.